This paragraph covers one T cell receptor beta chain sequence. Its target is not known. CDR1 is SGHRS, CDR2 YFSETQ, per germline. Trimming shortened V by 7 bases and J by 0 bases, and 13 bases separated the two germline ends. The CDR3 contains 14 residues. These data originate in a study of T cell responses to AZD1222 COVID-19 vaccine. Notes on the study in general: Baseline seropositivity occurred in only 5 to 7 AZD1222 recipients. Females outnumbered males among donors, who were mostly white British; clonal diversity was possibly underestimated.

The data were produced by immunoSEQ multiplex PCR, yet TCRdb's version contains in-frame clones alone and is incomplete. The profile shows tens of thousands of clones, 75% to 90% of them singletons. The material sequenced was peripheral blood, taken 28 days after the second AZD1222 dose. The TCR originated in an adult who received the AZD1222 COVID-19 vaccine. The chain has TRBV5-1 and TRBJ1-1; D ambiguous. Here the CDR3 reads CASGSGQMNTEAFF. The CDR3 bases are TGCGCCAGCGGGTCGGGCCAGATGAACACTGAAGCTTTCTTT.